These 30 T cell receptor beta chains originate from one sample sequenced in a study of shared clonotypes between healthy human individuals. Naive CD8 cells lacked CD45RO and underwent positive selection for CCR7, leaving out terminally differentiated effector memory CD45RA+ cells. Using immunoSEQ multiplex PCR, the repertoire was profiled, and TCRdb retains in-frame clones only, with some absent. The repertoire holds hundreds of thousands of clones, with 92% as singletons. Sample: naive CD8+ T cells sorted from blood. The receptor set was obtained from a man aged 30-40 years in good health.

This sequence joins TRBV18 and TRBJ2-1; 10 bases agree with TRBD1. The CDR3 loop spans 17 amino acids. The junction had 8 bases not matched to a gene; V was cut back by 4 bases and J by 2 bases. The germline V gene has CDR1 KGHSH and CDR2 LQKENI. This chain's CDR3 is CASSQWDRGATYNEQFF. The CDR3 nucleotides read TGTGCCAGCTCACAATGGGACAGGGGAGCCACCTACAATGAGCAGTTCTTC.

The CDR3, as DNA: TGTGCCAGCAGCCCCCCCGGGACAGCGTATCCGCCCCAGCATTTT. Protein sequence: CASSPPGTAYPPQHF. The rearrangement links TRBV7-9 to TRBJ1-5; the match to TRBD1 covers 7 bases. From germline, CDR1 is SEHNR and CDR2 FQNEAQ (reference sequence). With 5 bases clipped from V and 9 bases from J, the junction kept 13 bases outside the gene matches. This CDR3 spans 15 amino acids.

CDR3 nucleotides: TGTGCCAGCAGTCCCGGGACAGAGACCTACAATGAGCAGTTCTTC. Translated: CASSPGTETYNEQFF. V and J are TRBV27 and TRBJ2-1; 7 nucleotides align to TRBD1. The CDR3 loop spans 15 amino acids. V lost 5 bases to trimming and J lost 2 bases; unmatched junction nucleotides: 6. Germline CDR1 and CDR2: MNHEY and SMNVEV (reference sequence).

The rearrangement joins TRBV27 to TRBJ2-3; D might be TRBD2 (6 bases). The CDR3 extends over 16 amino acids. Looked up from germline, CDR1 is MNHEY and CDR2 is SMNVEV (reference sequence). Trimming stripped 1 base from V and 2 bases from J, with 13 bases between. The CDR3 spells CASSLWRELPTDTQYF. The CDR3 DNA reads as TGTGCCAGCAGTTTATGGAGGGAACTCCCCACAGATACGCAGTATTTT.

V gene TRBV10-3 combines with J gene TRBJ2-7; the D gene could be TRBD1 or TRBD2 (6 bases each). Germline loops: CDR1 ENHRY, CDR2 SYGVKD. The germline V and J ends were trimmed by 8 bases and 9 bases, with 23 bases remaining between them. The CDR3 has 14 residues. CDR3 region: CAIPREDREGGQYF. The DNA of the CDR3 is TGTGCCATCCCCAGGGAGGACAGAGAAGGTGGGCAGTACTTC.

CDR3 nucleotide sequence: TGCGCCAGCAGCCGGACACCGCTCTACGAGCAGTACTTC. This codes for CASSRTPLYEQYF. The rearrangement uses TRBV5-1 and TRBJ2-7; a possible D gene is TRBD1 (5 bases). V was pared by 4 bases and J by 3 bases, with 11 bases between. This CDR3 has 13 residues. The V gene's germline CDR1 is SGHRS and CDR2 YFSETQ.

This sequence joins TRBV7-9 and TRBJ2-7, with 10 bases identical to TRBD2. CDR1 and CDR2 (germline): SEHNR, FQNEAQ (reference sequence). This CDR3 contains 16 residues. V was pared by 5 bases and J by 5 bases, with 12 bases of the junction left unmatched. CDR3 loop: CASSPSGLAILHEQYF. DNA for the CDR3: TGTGCCAGCAGCCCTTCGGGACTAGCGATTTTACACGAGCAGTACTTC.

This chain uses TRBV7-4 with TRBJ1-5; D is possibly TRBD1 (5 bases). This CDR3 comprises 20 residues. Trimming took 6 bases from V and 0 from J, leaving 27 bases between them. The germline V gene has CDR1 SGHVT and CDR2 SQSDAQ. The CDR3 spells CASSFSPDSPPAYSNQPQHF. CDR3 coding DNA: TGTGCCAGCAGTTTCTCCCCAGACAGTCCGCCAGCCTATAGCAATCAGCCCCAGCATTTT. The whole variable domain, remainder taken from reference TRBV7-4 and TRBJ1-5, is GAGVSQSPRYKVAKRGRDVALRCDSISGHVTLYWYRQTLGQGSEVLTYSQSDAQRDKSGRPSGRFSAERPERSVSTLKIQRTEQGDSAVYLCASSFSPDSPPAYSNQPQHFGDGTRLSIL.

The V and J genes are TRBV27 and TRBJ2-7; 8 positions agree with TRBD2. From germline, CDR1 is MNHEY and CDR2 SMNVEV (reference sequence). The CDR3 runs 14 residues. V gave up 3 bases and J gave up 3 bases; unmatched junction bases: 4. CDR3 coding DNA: TGTGCCAGCAGTTTGGGGACTAGTCTCTACGAGCAGTACTTC. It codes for CASSLGTSLYEQYF.

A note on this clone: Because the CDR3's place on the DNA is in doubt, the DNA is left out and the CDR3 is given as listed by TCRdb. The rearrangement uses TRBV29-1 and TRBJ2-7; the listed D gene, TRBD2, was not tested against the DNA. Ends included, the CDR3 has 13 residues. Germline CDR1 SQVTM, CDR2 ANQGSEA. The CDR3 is CSVGSGSSYEQCF.

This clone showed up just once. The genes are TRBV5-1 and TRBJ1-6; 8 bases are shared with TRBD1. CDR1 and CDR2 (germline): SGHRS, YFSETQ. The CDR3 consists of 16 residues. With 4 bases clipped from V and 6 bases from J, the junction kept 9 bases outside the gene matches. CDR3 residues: CASSPDPTGVNSPLHF. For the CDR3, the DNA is TGCGCCAGCAGCCCAGATCCGACAGGGGTTAATTCACCCCTCCACTTT.

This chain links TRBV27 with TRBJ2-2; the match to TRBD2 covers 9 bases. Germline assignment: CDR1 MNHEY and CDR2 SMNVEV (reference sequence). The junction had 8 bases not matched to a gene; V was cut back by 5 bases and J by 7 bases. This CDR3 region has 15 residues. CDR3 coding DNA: TGTGCCAGCAGTCCGGATAGCGGGAGTGTCGGGGAGCTGTTTTTT. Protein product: CASSPDSGSVGELFF.

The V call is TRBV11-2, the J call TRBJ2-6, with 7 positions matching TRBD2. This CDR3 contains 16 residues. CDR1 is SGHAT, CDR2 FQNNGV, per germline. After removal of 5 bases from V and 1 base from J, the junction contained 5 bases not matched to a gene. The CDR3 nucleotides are TGTGCCAGCAGCCCAACGGGGGGATCTGGGGCCAACGTCCTGACTTTC. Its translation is CASSPTGGSGANVLTF.

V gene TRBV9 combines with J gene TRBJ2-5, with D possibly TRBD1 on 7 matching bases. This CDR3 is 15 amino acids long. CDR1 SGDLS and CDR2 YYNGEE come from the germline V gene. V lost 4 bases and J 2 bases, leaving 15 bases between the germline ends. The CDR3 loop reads CASSLEGAGQETQYF. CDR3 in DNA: TGTGCCAGCAGCTTGGAGGGGGCCGGTCAAGAGACCCAGTACTTC.

CDR3 sequence (DNA): TGTGCCAGCAGCTTATCGGGCAGGGCGTACTACGAGCAGTACTTC. Translated: CASSLSGRAYYEQYF. The V and J genes are TRBV11-2 and TRBJ2-7; maybe TRBD1 (5 bases). Between the trimmed V and J ends, which lost 2 bases and 3 bases, there was a span of 14 bases. Germline assignment: CDR1 SGHAT and CDR2 FQNNGV. The CDR3 covers 15 residues.

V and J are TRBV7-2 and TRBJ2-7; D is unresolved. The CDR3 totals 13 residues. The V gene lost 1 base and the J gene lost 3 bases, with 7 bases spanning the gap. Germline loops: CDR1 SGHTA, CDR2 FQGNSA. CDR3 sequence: CASSLEPYYEQYF. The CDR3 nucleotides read TGTGCCAGCAGCTTAGAACCCTACTACGAGCAGTACTTC.

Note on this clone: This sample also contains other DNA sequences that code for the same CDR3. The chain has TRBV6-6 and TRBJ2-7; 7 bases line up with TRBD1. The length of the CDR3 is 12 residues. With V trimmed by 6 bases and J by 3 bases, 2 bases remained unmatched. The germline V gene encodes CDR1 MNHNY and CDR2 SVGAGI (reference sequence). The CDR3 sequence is CASRGQSYEQYF. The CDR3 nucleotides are TGTGCCAGCAGGGGACAGAGCTACGAGCAGTACTTC.

CDR3 DNA sequence: TGTGCCAGCAGTTGGGCCTCGGGACAGATAACCGGGGAGCTGTTTTTT. It encodes CASSWASGQITGELFF. The chain couples TRBV6-6 to TRBJ2-2, with TRBD1 matching 7 bases. Germline loops: CDR1 MNHNY, CDR2 SVGAGI (reference sequence). The V gene end was trimmed by 4 bases and the J gene end by 5 bases; junction bases not matched to a gene: 10. CDR3 size: 16 residues.

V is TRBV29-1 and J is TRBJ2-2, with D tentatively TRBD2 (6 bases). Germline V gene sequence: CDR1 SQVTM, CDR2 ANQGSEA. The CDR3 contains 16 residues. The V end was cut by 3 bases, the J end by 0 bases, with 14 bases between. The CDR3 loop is CSVEGTGGSNTGELFF. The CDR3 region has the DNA TGCAGCGTTGAGGGGACCGGGGGTTCGAACACCGGGGAGCTGTTTTTT.

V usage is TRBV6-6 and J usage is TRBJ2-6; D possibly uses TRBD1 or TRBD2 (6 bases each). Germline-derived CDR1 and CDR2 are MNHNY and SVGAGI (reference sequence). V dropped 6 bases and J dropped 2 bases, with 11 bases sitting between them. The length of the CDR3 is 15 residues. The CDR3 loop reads CASRRRGAGANVLTF. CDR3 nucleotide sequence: TGTGCCAGCAGACGAAGGGGGGCTGGGGCCAACGTCCTGACTTTC.

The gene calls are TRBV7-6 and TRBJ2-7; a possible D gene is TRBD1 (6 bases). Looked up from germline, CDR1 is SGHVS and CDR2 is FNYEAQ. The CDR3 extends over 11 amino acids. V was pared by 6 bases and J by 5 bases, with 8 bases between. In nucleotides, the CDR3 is TGTGCCAGCAGACAGGGCCACGAGCAGTACTTC. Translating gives CASRQGHEQYF.

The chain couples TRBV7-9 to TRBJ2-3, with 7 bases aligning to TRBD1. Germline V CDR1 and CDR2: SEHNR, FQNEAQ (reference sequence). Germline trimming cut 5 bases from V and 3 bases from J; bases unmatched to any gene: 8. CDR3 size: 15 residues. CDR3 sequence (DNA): TGTGCCAGCAGCGATCCGACAGGGTCTACAGATACGCAGTATTTT. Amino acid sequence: CASSDPTGSTDTQYF.

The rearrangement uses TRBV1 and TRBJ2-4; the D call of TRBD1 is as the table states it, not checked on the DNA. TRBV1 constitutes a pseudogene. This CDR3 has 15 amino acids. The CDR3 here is CTSSQVRQGGGIQYF. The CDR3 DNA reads TGCACCAGCAGCCAAGTCCGACAGGGAGGAGGCATTCAGTACTTC.

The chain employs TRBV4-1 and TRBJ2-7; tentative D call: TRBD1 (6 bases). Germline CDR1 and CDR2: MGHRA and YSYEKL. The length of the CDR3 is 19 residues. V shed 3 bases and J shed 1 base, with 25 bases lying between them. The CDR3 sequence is CASSQAQIALVRGSYEQYF. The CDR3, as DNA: TGCGCCAGCAGCCAGGCCCAAATAGCTCTGGTGAGGGGGTCCTACGAGCAGTACTTC.

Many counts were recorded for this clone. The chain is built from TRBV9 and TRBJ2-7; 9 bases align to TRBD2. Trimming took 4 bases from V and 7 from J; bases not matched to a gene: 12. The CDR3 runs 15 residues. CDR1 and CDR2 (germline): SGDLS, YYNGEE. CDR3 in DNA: TGTGCCAGCAGCCCTGAGTTGGGACTAGCAAGTGAGCAGTACTTC. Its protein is CASSPELGLASEQYF.

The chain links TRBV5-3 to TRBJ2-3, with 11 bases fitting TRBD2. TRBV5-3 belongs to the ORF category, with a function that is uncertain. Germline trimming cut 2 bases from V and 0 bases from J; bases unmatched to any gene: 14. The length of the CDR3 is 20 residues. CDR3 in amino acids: CARSLQLDRTSGPSTDTQYF. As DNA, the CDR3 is TGTGCCAGAAGCTTACAACTTGATCGGACTAGCGGGCCAAGCACAGATACGCAGTATTTT.

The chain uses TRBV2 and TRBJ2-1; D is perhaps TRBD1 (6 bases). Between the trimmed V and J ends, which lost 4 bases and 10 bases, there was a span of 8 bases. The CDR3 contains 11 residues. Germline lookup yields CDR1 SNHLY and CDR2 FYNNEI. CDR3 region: CASSGRGEQFF. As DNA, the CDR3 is TGTGCCAGCAGTGGCAGGGGAGAGCAGTTCTTC.

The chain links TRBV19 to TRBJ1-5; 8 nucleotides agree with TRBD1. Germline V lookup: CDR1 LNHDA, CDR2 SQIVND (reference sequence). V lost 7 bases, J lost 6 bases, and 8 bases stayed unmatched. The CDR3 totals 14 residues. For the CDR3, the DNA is TGTGCCAGTAATCAGGGGGCAAAGGGTCAGCCCCAGCATTTT. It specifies CASNQGAKGQPQHF. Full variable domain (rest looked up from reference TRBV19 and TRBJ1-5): DGGITQSPKYLFRKEGQNVTLSCEQNLNHDAMYWYRQDPGQGLRLIYYSQIVNDFQKGDIAEGYSVSREKKESFPLTVTSAQKNPTAFYLCASNQGAKGQPQHFGDGTRLSIL.

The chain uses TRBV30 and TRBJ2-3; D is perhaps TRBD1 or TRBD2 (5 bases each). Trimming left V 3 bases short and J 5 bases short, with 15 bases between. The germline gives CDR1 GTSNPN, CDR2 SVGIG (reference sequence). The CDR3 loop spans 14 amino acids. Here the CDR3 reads CAWSDGAWGDTQYF. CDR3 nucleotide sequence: TGTGCCTGGAGCGACGGGGCATGGGGAGATACGCAGTATTTT. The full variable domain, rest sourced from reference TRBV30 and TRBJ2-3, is SQTIHQWPATLVQPVGSPLSLECTVEGTSNPNLYWYRQAAGRGLQLLFYSVGIGQISSEVPQNLSASRPQDRQFILSSKKLLLSDSGFYLCAWSDGAWGDTQYFGPGTRLTVL.

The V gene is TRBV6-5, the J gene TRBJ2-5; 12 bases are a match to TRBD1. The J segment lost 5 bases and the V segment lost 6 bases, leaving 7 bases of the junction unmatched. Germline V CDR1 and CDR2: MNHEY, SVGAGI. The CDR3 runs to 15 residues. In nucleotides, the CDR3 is TGTGCCAGCAGGTTCGGGACAGGGGGCAGGGAGACCCAGTACTTC. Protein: CASRFGTGGRETQYF.